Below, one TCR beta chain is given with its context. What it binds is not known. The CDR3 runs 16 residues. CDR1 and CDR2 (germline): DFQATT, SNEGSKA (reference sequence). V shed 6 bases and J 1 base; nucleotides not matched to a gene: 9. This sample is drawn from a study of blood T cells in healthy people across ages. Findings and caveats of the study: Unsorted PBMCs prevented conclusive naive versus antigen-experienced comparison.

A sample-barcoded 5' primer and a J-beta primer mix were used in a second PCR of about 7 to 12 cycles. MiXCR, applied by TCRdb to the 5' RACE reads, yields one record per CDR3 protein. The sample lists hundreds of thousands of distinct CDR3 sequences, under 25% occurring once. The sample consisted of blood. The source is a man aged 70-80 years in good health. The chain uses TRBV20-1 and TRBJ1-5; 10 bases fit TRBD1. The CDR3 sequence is CSALRQGARSNQPQHF. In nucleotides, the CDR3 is TGCAGTGCCCTGCGACAGGGGGCGCGCAGCAATCAGCCCCAGCATTTT.